The 23 T cell receptor beta chains below come from one sample, sequenced in a study of blood T cell repertoires in COVID-19. The table came from immunoSEQ multiplex PCR; TCRdb's copy has only in-frame clones and leaves some out. The data contain about 300,000 clones, more than 80% of them singletons. Sequencing was carried out using peripheral blood. These receptors were taken from a woman aged 45-65 years with COVID-19, enrolled during active disease.

On this clone itself: Additional DNA sequences in this sample encode the identical CDR3. The chain links TRBV18 to TRBJ2-5, with D possibly TRBD1 on 5 matching bases. V gave up 3 bases and J gave up 1 base, with 6 bases separating them. The germline V gene encodes CDR1 KGHSH and CDR2 LQKENI. The CDR3 contains 13 residues. The CDR3 coding sequence is TGTGCCAGCTCACCGCAGGGCCAAGAGACCCAGTACTTC. Protein sequence: CASSPQGQETQYF.

The chain couples TRBV29-1 to TRBJ2-7, with 7 bases aligning to TRBD1. The CDR3 totals 16 residues. With 6 bases clipped from V and 2 bases from J, the junction kept 16 bases outside the gene matches. CDR1 is SQVTM and CDR2 is ANQGSEA in the germline V gene. For the CDR3, the DNA is TGCAGCGTCTCAGGGGGTTGGACAGGTGGGCCCTACGAGCAGTACTTC. This codes for CSVSGGWTGGPYEQYF.

The chain joins TRBV15 to TRBJ1-3, with D uncertain. The germline V gene has CDR1 LNHNV and CDR2 YYDKDF (reference sequence). The CDR3 runs to 17 residues. V lost 4 bases and J 0 bases, leaving 16 bases between the germline ends. The CDR3 sequence: CATSTTGFFLSGNTIYF. Written as DNA, the CDR3 is TGTGCCACCAGCACAACGGGGTTTTTCCTCTCTGGAAACACCATATATTTT.

CDR3: CASSARDTLTTGELFF. The DNA of the CDR3 is TGTGCCAGTAGTGCCCGGGACACCCTCACCACCGGGGAGCTGTTTTTT. V gene TRBV19 combines with J gene TRBJ2-2, with D possibly being TRBD1 (6 bases). The CDR3 runs 16 residues. Germline V gives CDR1 LNHDA, CDR2 SQIVND (reference sequence). Trimming removed 5 bases at V and 4 bases at J, with 17 bases between.

The chain is built from TRBV5-5 and TRBJ2-1, with a possible D match to TRBD1 (6 bases). Germline V gene data show CDR1 as SGHKS and CDR2 as YYEKEE (reference sequence). Trimming left V 4 bases short and J 6 bases short, with 17 bases between. The CDR3 runs to 15 residues. CDR3: CASSPGHRLGNEQFF. CDR3 sequence (DNA): TGTGCCAGCAGCCCGGGACACCGTCTAGGCAATGAGCAGTTCTTC.

The genes are TRBV5-1 and TRBJ2-1; TRBD1 is a possible D gene (6 bases). Per germline, CDR1 SGHRS and CDR2 YFSETQ. V shed 1 base and J shed 3 bases, with 11 bases lying between them. The CDR3 runs 15 residues. The CDR3 here is CASSLSGQNYNEQFF. As DNA, the CDR3 is TGCGCCAGCAGCTTGAGCGGACAGAACTACAATGAGCAGTTCTTC. Drawing the rest from reference TRBV5-1 and TRBJ2-1, the complete variable domain is KAGVTQTPRYLIKTRGQQVTLSCSPISGHRSVSWYQQTPGQGLQFLFEYFSETQRNKGNFPGRFSGRQFSNSRSEMNVSTLELGDSALYLCASSLSGQNYNEQFFGPGTRLTVL.

The CDR3 nucleotides read TGTGCCAGCAGCTTAGTCTCAGACTATGGCTACACCTTC. It specifies CASSLVSDYGYTF. The chain is built from TRBV7-2 and TRBJ1-2; D remains ambiguous. The CDR3 has 13 amino acids. Germline V gene sequence: CDR1 SGHTA, CDR2 FQGNSA. V was pared by 1 base and J by 3 bases, with 6 bases between.

The chain recombines TRBV19 with TRBJ2-3; D not resolved. The germline gives CDR1 LNHDA, CDR2 SQIVND (reference sequence). There are 16 residues in the CDR3. V was trimmed by 3 bases and J by 2 bases, leaving 15 bases between them. The CDR3 region is CASSISSAKYTDTQYF. The CDR3 DNA reads TGTGCCAGTAGTATCTCCAGCGCCAAATACACAGATACGCAGTATTTT.

V gene TRBV7-8 combines with J gene TRBJ2-1; 8 bases map to TRBD1. Unmatched junction bases numbered 7, after V lost 3 bases and J lost 6 bases. Germline V gene sequence: CDR1 SGHVS, CDR2 FQNEAQ. There are 15 residues in the CDR3. CDR3 sequence (DNA): TGTGCCAGCAGCTTTACCCTGGGACAGGCCAATGAGCAGTTCTTC. It encodes CASSFTLGQANEQFF.

The CDR3 nucleotides are TGCGCCAGCTACCCCCTATGGACTAGCGGGAGGGCCGCTCGGTCCTACGAGCAGTACTTC. It translates to CASYPLWTSGRAARSYEQYF. The chain uses TRBV5-1 and TRBJ2-7, with 15 bases lining up with TRBD2. The germline CDR1 and CDR2 sequences are SGHRS and YFSETQ. Trimming at V came to 7 bases and at J to 1 base, leaving 18 bases not matched to a gene. The CDR3 has 20 amino acids.

This clone has more than one count but fewer than ten. The chain recombines TRBV6-1 with TRBJ2-3, with TRBD2 matching over 8 bases. The V and J ends lost 4 bases and 0 bases, in that order; junction bases with no gene match: 6. This CDR3 is 16 amino acids long. Germline CDR1 reads MNHNS; CDR2 reads SASEGT. The CDR3 region is CASSGTGGTSTDTQYF. For the CDR3, the DNA is TGTGCCAGCAGTGGCACGGGGGGGACTAGCACAGATACGCAGTATTTT.

The chain carries TRBV5-1 and TRBJ2-3; 7 positions match TRBD2. Germline CDR1 and CDR2: SGHRS and YFSETQ. V dropped 0 bases and J dropped 5; count of bases not matched to a gene: 9. The CDR3 covers 16 residues. This CDR3 reads CASSLGGSPGGDTQYF. CDR3 bases: TGCGCCAGCAGCTTGGGTGGTAGCCCGGGGGGAGATACGCAGTATTTT.

The chain uses TRBV6-5 and TRBJ1-1; D may be TRBD1 (5 bases). Germline V CDR1 and CDR2: MNHEY, SVGAGI. V lost 2 bases to trimming and J lost 7 bases, with 17 bases between them. The CDR3 consists of 15 residues. The CDR3 sequence: CASSYSILLRGEAFF. The CDR3 DNA is TGTGCCAGCAGTTACAGCATCCTACTAAGGGGTGAAGCTTTCTTT.

J is TRBJ1-5 and V is TRBV24-1; 7 bases are a match to TRBD1. This CDR3 region has 19 residues. V trimming: 4 bases; J trimming: 1 base; junction bases outside the gene matches: 15. Germline V CDR1 and CDR2: KGHDR, SFDVKD. CDR3 in DNA: TGTGCCACCAGTGAAAATGACAGGGTCCCCTTTCGGAGCAATCAGCCCCAGCATTTT. As protein: CATSENDRVPFRSNQPQHF.

The chain recombines TRBV14 with TRBJ1-1; 8 bases line up with TRBD1. This CDR3 region has 14 residues. The junction had 6 bases not matched to a gene; V was cut back by 5 bases and J by 4 bases. Germline values: CDR1 SGHDN, CDR2 FVKESK. CDR3 bases: TGTGCCAGCAGCGTACAGGGGGAGGTCACTGAAGCTTTCTTT. The encoded protein is CASSVQGEVTEAFF.

The V and J genes are TRBV30 and TRBJ1-2; D is possibly TRBD1 (6 bases). Per the germline V gene, CDR1 is GTSNPN and CDR2 is SVGIG (reference sequence). Trimming removed 3 bases from V and 4 bases from J, with 18 bases in between. The CDR3 runs to 15 residues. The CDR3 is CAWSPLGGGFYGYTF. The CDR3, as DNA: TGTGCCTGGAGCCCCCTAGGGGGGGGCTTCTATGGCTACACCTTC. Together with reference TRBV30 and TRBJ1-2, the CDR3 gives the full variable domain: SQTIHQWPATLVQPVGSPLSLECTVEGTSNPNLYWYRQAAGRGLQLLFYSVGIGQISSEVPQNLSASRPQDRQFILSSKKLLLSDSGFYLCAWSPLGGGFYGYTFGSGTRLTVV.

The chain combines TRBV5-6 with TRBJ1-6; D uncertain. V was pared by 0 bases and J by 6 bases, with 10 bases between. This CDR3 has 15 residues. The germline CDR1 and CDR2 sequences are SGHDT and YYEEEE. The DNA of the CDR3 is TGTGCCAGCAGCTTGGAACAGAAATCTAATTCACCCCTCCACTTT. Translated, it gives CASSLEQKSNSPLHF. Full variable domain (remainder filled in from reference TRBV5-6 and TRBJ1-6): DAGVTQSPTHLIKTRGQQVTLRCSPKSGHDTVSWYQQALGQGPQFIFQYYEEEERQRGNFPDRFSGHQFPNYSSELNVNALLLGDSALYLCASSLEQKSNSPLHFGNGTRLTVT.

The chain carries TRBV29-1 and TRBJ2-7; 16 positions agree with TRBD2. This CDR3 is built from 17 residues. J gave up 4 bases and V 2 bases, and 8 bases lay outside the gene matches. From germline, CDR1 is SQVTM and CDR2 ANQGSEA. The CDR3 loop reads CSVEMWGTSGRVYEQYF. CDR3 DNA sequence: TGCAGCGTTGAAATGTGGGGGACTAGCGGGAGGGTTTACGAGCAGTACTTC.

The V gene is TRBV28, the J gene TRBJ2-7; 8 nucleotides match TRBD2. The trim removed 6 bases at V and 6 bases at J, leaving 10 bases unmatched. This CDR3 region has 14 residues. Germline loops: CDR1 MDHEN, CDR2 SYDVKM. This chain's CDR3 is CASSTGGPNREQYF. CDR3 DNA sequence: TGTGCCAGCAGCACGGGAGGGCCTAATCGCGAGCAGTACTTC.

The chain joins TRBV30 to TRBJ2-7; 9 bases align to TRBD2. Per the germline V gene, CDR1 is GTSNPN and CDR2 is SVGIG (reference sequence). J was trimmed by 5 bases and V by 4 bases; bases with no gene match: 9. The CDR3 has 14 residues. CDR3 nucleotides: TGTGCCTGGACTAGGGGCGGGAGGGCCCACGAGCAGTACTTC. Its translation: CAWTRGGRAHEQYF.

The rearrangement uses TRBV7-9 and TRBJ1-1; D is perhaps TRBD1 (6 bases). Germline V CDR1 and CDR2: SEHNR, FQNEAQ (reference sequence). The germline V and J ends were trimmed by 4 bases and 1 base, with 13 bases remaining between them. This CDR3 is 15 amino acids long. The CDR3 region has the DNA TGTGCCAGCAGCTGGTTATCGACAGGGAACACTGAAGCTTTCTTT. Translation gives CASSWLSTGNTEAFF. Variable domain in full (rest from reference TRBV7-9 and TRBJ1-1): DTGVSQNPRHKITKRGQNVTFRCDPISEHNRLYWYRQTLGQGPEFLTYFQNEAQLEKSRLLSDRFSAERPKGSFSTLEIQRTEQGDSAMYLCASSWLSTGNTEAFFGQGTRLTVV.

The rearrangement uses TRBV7-2 and TRBJ2-5, with 9 bases matching TRBD2. The length of the CDR3 is 18 residues. After removal of 6 bases from V and 5 bases from J, the junction contained 19 bases not matched to a gene. Germline-derived CDR1 and CDR2 are SGHTA and FQGNSA. The chain's CDR3 is CASRPHKLVAGVGETQYF. The CDR3 bases are TGTGCCAGCAGGCCCCACAAATTGGTAGCGGGAGTCGGGGAGACCCAGTACTTC.

CDR3 residues: CASSFSGSYNEQFF. CDR3 DNA sequence: TGTGCCAGCAGCTTCTCAGGGTCCTACAATGAGCAGTTCTTC. The V call is TRBV5-4, the J call TRBJ2-1; D may be TRBD1 (5 bases). Germline loops: CDR1 SGHNT, CDR2 YYREEE (reference sequence). Trimming left V 2 bases short and J 1 base short, with 7 bases between. The CDR3 length is 14 residues.